These T cell receptor beta chains were read from a single sample in a study of T cell changes during pregnancy in multiple sclerosis. The data were produced by immunoSEQ multiplex PCR, yet TCRdb's version contains in-frame clones alone and is incomplete. The sample has some 51,000 clones; roughly 92% are singletons. This sample comprised CD4+ T cells from peripheral blood mononuclear cells, obtained in the second trimester of pregnancy. The source is a female donor with multiple sclerosis, enrolled in a pregnancy study. The CDR3 runs from the conserved cysteine through the conserved F or W. The D gene is left open where the match is weak. The size of a clone is reported for some rows only, either as once, few or many, or as a class for expanded clones.

j_call,d_call,clone_size,v_call,cdr3_nt,cdr3_aa
TRBJ2-2,TRBD1,NA,TRBV9,TGTGCCAGCAGCGCGCGGGCAGGGGGGAACACCGGGGAGCTGTTTTTT,CASSARAGGNTGELFF
TRBJ2-7,NA,once,TRBV25-1,TGTGCCAGCAGGGCTCACCAGGGCGAGCAGTACTTC,CASRAHQGEQYF
TRBJ2-3,NA,NA,TRBV7-8,TGTGCCAGCAGCTTAAGAGAGATTAGCACAGATACGCAGTATTTT,CASSLREISTDTQYF
TRBJ1-1,NA,NA,TRBV27,TGTGCCAGCAGTCGGGCACAGGGAGCGAACACTGAAGCTTTCTTT,CASSRAQGANTEAFF
TRBJ1-1,NA,NA,TRBV5-1,TGCGCCAGCAGCTTGGGTGGAGACACTGAAGCTTTCTTT,CASSLGGDTEAFF
TRBJ2-5,NA,NA,TRBV27,TGTGCCAGCAGCCTCGCCCCCAGCGGCGGGACCCAGTACTTC,CASSLAPSGGTQYF
TRBJ1-5,NA,once,TRBV7-2,TGTGCCAGCAGCTTAACCTCCACAGCGGTAGATCAGCCCCAGCATTTT,CASSLTSTAVDQPQHF
TRBJ2-1,TRBD1,NA,TRBV7-7,TGTGCCAGCAGCCGAGGCTCCCAGGGGGCATACAATGAGCAGTTCTTC,CASSRGSQGAYNEQFF
TRBJ1-2,TRBD1,NA,TRBV6-5,TGTGCCAGCAGTGAAACCCAGGGGGTTGGCTACACCTTC,CASSETQGVGYTF
TRBJ1-5,NA,NA,TRBV6-5,TGTGCCAGCAGAGGAGTGGGTGTTGATCAGCCCCAGCATTTT,CASRGVGVDQPQHF
TRBJ2-1,NA,NA,TRBV2,TGTGCCAGCAGTGAACCCGTCCCTGAGCAGTTCTTC,CASSEPVPEQFF
TRBJ1-5,NA,NA,TRBV19,TGTGCCAGTTTGGGGGGTTTAGTTCAGCCCCAGCATTTT,CASLGGLVQPQHF
TRBJ1-1,TRBD1,NA,TRBV6-6,TGTGCCAGCAGCCCTGGGACAGGGGATGGGTCTGAAGCTTTCTTT,CASSPGTGDGSEAFF
TRBJ2-2,NA,NA,TRBV18,TGTGCCAGCTCACCAATTCGGGCGACAGAAACCGGGGAGCTGTTTTTT,CASSPIRATETGELFF
TRBJ2-7,NA,NA,TRBV19,TGTGCCAGTACCGTTACCCTAGGGGACTCCTACGAGCAGTACTTC,CASTVTLGDSYEQYF
TRBJ1-6,TRBD1,few,TRBV25-1,TGTGCCAGCAATCGGGGGACAGGGTATAATTCACCCCTCCACTTT,CASNRGTGYNSPLHF
TRBJ1-3,TRBD1,NA,TRBV4-3,TGCGCCAGCAGCTTTCTGACAGGGGATCCTGGAAACACCATATATTTT,CASSFLTGDPGNTIYF
TRBJ2-7,NA,NA,TRBV5-1,TGCGCCAGCAGCCTGGGGATCGGGAACTACGAGCAGTACTTC,CASSLGIGNYEQYF
TRBJ1-2,NA,NA,TRBV6-1,TGTGCCAGCAGTACCCGGACTTATGGCTACACCTTC,CASSTRTYGYTF
TRBJ1-2,NA,NA,TRBV5-1,TGCGCCAGCAGACTGACAGAGTCGGAAGGCGTCGCCTTC,CASRLTESEGVAF
TRBJ1-2,NA,NA,TRBV25-1,TGTGCCAGCAGTGCTCCCCAGGGGCGCCATGGCTACACCTTC,CASSAPQGRHGYTF
TRBJ1-5,TRBD1,NA,TRBV6-6,TGTGCCAGCAGTCGACAGGGAAATAGCAATCAGCCCCAGCATTTT,CASSRQGNSNQPQHF